Below, one TCR beta chain is given with its context. Its antigen is as yet unknown. One end of the junction does not line up with germline, which may come from a read error. The same CDR3 arises from other DNA sequences in this sample as well. A multiplex PCR was run with 60 Vbeta primers and 13 Jbeta primers. Original processing methods: Counted up in a later analysis, unique TCR beta chains came to approximately 83 million, with around 11 million shared. TCRdb's copy holds only in-frame clones and misses some; the assay was immunoSEQ multiplex PCR. The V and J calls and clone size are taken from that table; D and trimming were inferred from the DNA. The repertoire holds 180,000 or so clones, with over 75% as singletons. This record belongs to a study of cytomegalovirus exposure and HLA in healthy donors. Regarding the study as a whole: Most observed TCR sequences were rare, whereas some public TCRs were detected in many donors. With high specificity and sensitivity, the classifier reportedly diagnosed cytomegalovirus status. Owing to their indistinguishability, certain V segments, notably TRBV6-2 and TRBV6-3, were excluded.

Germline loops: CDR1 ENHRY, CDR2 SYGVKD. CDR3 length: 12 residues. The clonotype comes from a man in his late teens or twenties in good health and CMV-seropositive. Sequencing input: PBMCs. The genes are TRBV10-3 and TRBJ1-1; the match to TRBD1 covers 9 bases. CDR3 nucleotides: TGCGCCATCAGGGACAGGGAGTCTGAAGCTTTCTTT. It codes for CAIRDRESEAFF.